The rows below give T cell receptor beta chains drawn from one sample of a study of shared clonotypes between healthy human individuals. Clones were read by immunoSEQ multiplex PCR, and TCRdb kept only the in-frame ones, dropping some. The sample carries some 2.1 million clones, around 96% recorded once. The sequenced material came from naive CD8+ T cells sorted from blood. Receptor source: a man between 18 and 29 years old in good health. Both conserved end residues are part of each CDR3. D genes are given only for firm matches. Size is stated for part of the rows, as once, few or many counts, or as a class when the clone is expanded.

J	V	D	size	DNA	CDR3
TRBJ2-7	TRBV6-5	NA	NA	TGTGCCAGTTGGGAAAAAGGGGGAACCTACGAGCAGTACTTC	CASWEKGGTYEQYF
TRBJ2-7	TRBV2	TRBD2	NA	TGTGCCAGCAGTGGCCTACTAGCGGGATATAACGAGCAGTACTTC	CASSGLLAGYNEQYF
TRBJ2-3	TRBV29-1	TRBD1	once	TGCAGCGCCCCAACCCTCGGGACAGGGGGCACAGATACGCAGTATTTT	CSAPTLGTGGTDTQYF
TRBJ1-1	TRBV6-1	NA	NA	TGTGCCAGCAGTTTGGACGAGTACACTGAAGCTTTCTTT	CASSLDEYTEAFF
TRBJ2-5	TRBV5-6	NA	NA	TGTGCCAGCAGCTTGGGCAGTATAACCCAGTACTTC	CASSLGSITQYF
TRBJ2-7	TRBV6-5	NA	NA	TGTGCCAGCAGTTCCCCCCGATACGAGCAGTACTTC	CASSSPRYEQYF
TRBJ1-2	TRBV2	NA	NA	TGTGCCAGCAGTGAAGCCCAGGGGTCGGGCTACACCTTC	CASSEAQGSGYTF
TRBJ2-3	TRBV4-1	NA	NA	TGCGCCAGCAGCCAAGTTATGGGGGCCACAGATACGCAGTATTTT	CASSQVMGATDTQYF
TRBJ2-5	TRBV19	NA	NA	TGTGCCAGTAGCTCTAGGTTGGGGGAGACCCAGTACTTC	CASSSRLGETQYF
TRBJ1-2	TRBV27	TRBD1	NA	TGTGCCAGCAGTGCCGGGACAGGGTACGATGGCTACACCTTC	CASSAGTGYDGYTF
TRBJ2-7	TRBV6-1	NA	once	TGTGCCAGCAGTCCAAGGGCAGTTAGCTCCTACGAGCAGTACTTC	CASSPRAVSSYEQYF
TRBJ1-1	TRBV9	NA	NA	TGTGCCAGCAGCCCGGGGGCAGGCACTGAAGCTTTCTTT	CASSPGAGTEAFF
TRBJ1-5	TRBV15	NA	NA	TGTGCCACCAGCATGTCTAGCAATCAGCCCCAGCATTTT	CATSMSSNQPQHF
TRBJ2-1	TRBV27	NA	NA	TGTGCCAGCAGTTTAAATCCCTACAATGAGCAGTTCTTC	CASSLNPYNEQFF
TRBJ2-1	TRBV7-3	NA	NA	TGTGCCAGCAGCTCTTTCTCGTCAAATGAGCAGTTCTTC	CASSSFSSNEQFF
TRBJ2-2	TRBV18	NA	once	TGTGCCAGCTCACCGGGTTCTAGCGTCTCCACCGGGGAGCTGTTTTTT	CASSPGSSVSTGELFF
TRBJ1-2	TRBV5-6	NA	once	TGTGCCAGCAGCTCCGCAGGGAACTATGGCTACACCTTC	CASSSAGNYGYTF
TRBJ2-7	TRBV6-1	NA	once	TGTGCCAGCAGTGAAGAACGGGACACACCCTACGAGCAGTACTTC	CASSEERDTPYEQYF
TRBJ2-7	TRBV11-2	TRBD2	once	TGTGCCAGCAGCTTAAGGGCGGGGGGGACCTACGAGCAGTACTTC	CASSLRAGGTYEQYF
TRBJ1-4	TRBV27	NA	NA	TGTGCCAGCAGTTTAGTGGTGCGGGGAAGGGGTAATGAAAAACTGTTTTTT	CASSLVVRGRGNEKLFF
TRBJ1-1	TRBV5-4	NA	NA	TGTGCCAGCAGCTCCACCCTATTTAATTCGAACACTGAAGCTTTCTTT	CASSSTLFNSNTEAFF
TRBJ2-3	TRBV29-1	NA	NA	TGCAGCGTTGAAGACCCCAAGGGGGATCCGCCTTTT	CSVEDPKGDPPF
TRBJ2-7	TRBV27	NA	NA	TGTGCCAGCAGTTTAATCGGGGCCGTCTACGAGCAGTACTTC	CASSLIGAVYEQYF